The rows below give T cell receptor beta chains drawn from one sample of a study of blood T cell repertoires in COVID-19. The data were produced by immunoSEQ multiplex PCR, yet TCRdb's version contains in-frame clones alone and is incomplete. This sample carries around 140,000 clones, roughly 76% of them seen once, and the ten largest clones take approximately 9.4%. Sequenced input: peripheral blood. The receptors shown here come from a woman aged 50 to 60 with active or convalescent COVID-19. Both conserved end residues are part of each CDR3. D genes are given only for firm matches. Only some rows state a clone size, as once, few, many or a class for expanded clones.

clone size: .; V gene: TRBV18; D gene: TRBD1; J gene: TRBJ2-7; CDR3 DNA: TGTGCCAGCTCAGGACAGGGGGCCACCTCCTACGAGCAGTACTTC; CDR3 protein: CASSGQGATSYEQYF
clone size: .; V gene: TRBV6-2/TRBV6-3; D gene: .; J gene: TRBJ1-6; CDR3 DNA: TGTGCCAGCAGTTATCCGGGTCGAAATTCACCCCTCCACTTT; CDR3 protein: CASSYPGRNSPLHF
clone size: once; V gene: TRBV3-1/TRBV3-2; D gene: .; J gene: TRBJ2-1; CDR3 DNA: TGTGCCAGCAGCCAAGCATATGAGCAGTTCTTC; CDR3 protein: CASSQAYEQFF
clone size: .; V gene: TRBV7-9; D gene: .; J gene: TRBJ1-2; CDR3 DNA: TGTGCCAGCAGCTTAGTAGACAGCTATGGCTACACCTTC; CDR3 protein: CASSLVDSYGYTF
clone size: .; V gene: TRBV11-2; D gene: TRBD2; J gene: TRBJ2-7; CDR3 DNA: TGTGCCAGCAGCCCGGGACTAGTTGCTTACGAGCAGTACTTC; CDR3 protein: CASSPGLVAYEQYF
clone size: .; V gene: TRBV12-3/TRBV12-4; D gene: .; J gene: TRBJ1-2; CDR3 DNA: TGTGCCAGCAGAAGAGTCTATGGCTACACCTTC; CDR3 protein: CASRRVYGYTF
clone size: .; V gene: TRBV4-3; D gene: .; J gene: TRBJ2-7; CDR3 DNA: TGCGCCAGCAGCCACGAGCGGAGCTACGAGCAGTACTTC; CDR3 protein: CASSHERSYEQYF
clone size: .; V gene: TRBV12-3/TRBV12-4; D gene: .; J gene: TRBJ1-2; CDR3 DNA: TGTGCCAGCAGTTTAGTTAATTATGGCTACACCTTC; CDR3 protein: CASSLVNYGYTF
clone size: .; V gene: TRBV6-5; D gene: TRBD1; J gene: TRBJ2-7; CDR3 DNA: TGTGCCAGCAGTTACTCAGGGACAGCACGTTTCGAAGAGCAGTACTTC; CDR3 protein: CASSYSGTARFEEQYF
clone size: .; V gene: TRBV7-2; D gene: .; J gene: TRBJ1-6; CDR3 DNA: TGTGCCAGCAGCCCGGGAACCTATAATTCACCCCTCCACTTT; CDR3 protein: CASSPGTYNSPLHF
clone size: .; V gene: TRBV7-3; D gene: .; J gene: TRBJ1-1; CDR3 DNA: TGTGCCAGCAGCTTATACTCGGCCGGGGACACTGAAGCTTTCTTT; CDR3 protein: CASSLYSAGDTEAFF
clone size: once; V gene: TRBV27; D gene: TRBD2; J gene: TRBJ2-7; CDR3 DNA: TGTGCCAGCAGTTTTGTGGGGGGGGAGTACGAGCAGTACTTC; CDR3 protein: CASSFVGGEYEQYF
clone size: few; V gene: TRBV10-3; D gene: .; J gene: TRBJ2-5; CDR3 DNA: TGTGCCACGGGACCTGGGACAAGTATCCAAGAGACCCAGTACTTC; CDR3 protein: CATGPGTSIQETQYF
clone size: .; V gene: TRBV18; D gene: TRBD1; J gene: TRBJ2-3; CDR3 DNA: TGTGCCAGCTCCCCTGGACAGGGTTTTGCAGATACGCAGTATTTT; CDR3 protein: CASSPGQGFADTQYF
clone size: .; V gene: TRBV30; D gene: .; J gene: TRBJ1-2; CDR3 DNA: TGTGCCTGGAACCTAGGTCCTGGCTACACCTTC; CDR3 protein: CAWNLGPGYTF
clone size: .; V gene: TRBV19; D gene: .; J gene: TRBJ2-3; CDR3 DNA: TGTGCCAGTAGTAAGAACAGGATTTCAACAGATACGCAGTATTTT; CDR3 protein: CASSKNRISTDTQYF
clone size: .; V gene: TRBV6-2/TRBV6-3; D gene: TRBD2; J gene: TRBJ2-7; CDR3 DNA: TGTGCCAGCAGTCCCCCGACTAGCGGGAGCTACGAGCAGTACTTC; CDR3 protein: CASSPPTSGSYEQYF
clone size: .; V gene: TRBV12-3/TRBV12-4; D gene: TRBD2; J gene: TRBJ2-3; CDR3 DNA: TGTGCCAGCGGCGGGACGGGACTAGGTACCGCCTGTTTT; CDR3 protein: CASGGTGLGTACF
clone size: .; V gene: TRBV3-1/TRBV3-2; D gene: TRBD1; J gene: TRBJ2-2; CDR3 DNA: TGTGCCAGCAGCCGAACACCGGGGACAGGGGGCAGTAACGGGGAGCTGTTTTTT; CDR3 protein: CASSRTPGTGGSNGELFF
clone size: .; V gene: TRBV3-1/TRBV3-2; D gene: TRBD2; J gene: TRBJ2-1; CDR3 DNA: TGTGCCAGCAGCCACGGACTAGCGGGGGGTGCGAGCTCCTACAATGAGCAGTTCTTC; CDR3 protein: CASSHGLAGGASSYNEQFF
clone size: .; V gene: TRBV7-9; D gene: .; J gene: TRBJ1-1; CDR3 DNA: TGTGCCAGCAGCGCAGGCGTGACAGGGAACACTGAAGCTTTCTTT; CDR3 protein: CASSAGVTGNTEAFF
clone size: .; V gene: TRBV5-1; D gene: .; J gene: TRBJ2-3; CDR3 DNA: TGCGCCAGCAGCTTGGACAGGGCCTCCGATACGCAGTATTTT; CDR3 protein: CASSLDRASDTQYF